The 23 T cell receptor beta chains listed next were all sequenced from one sample in a study of regulatory T cells in long-lasting Graves disease. The authors built TCR beta libraries using iRepertoire HTBI primers and Arm-PCR of CDR3 regions. MiXCR, run by TCRdb on the multiplex PCR reads, gives a single entry per CDR3 protein. The table records under 700,000 distinct CDR3 sequences, more than 15% of them present only once. Time point specified: newly diagnosed GD, antithyroid drugs for less than 3 months. Construction of the TCR library relied on RNA isolated from PBMCs. These records were also assigned to another study, of T cells in Graves' hyperthyroidism and ophthalmopathy.

The sample here was peripheral blood mononuclear cells (PBMCs), taken at new diagnosis, from a patient treated with antithyroid drugs. The receptors shown here come from a middle-aged woman with Graves disease.

This clonotype showed up just a few times. The rearrangement joins TRBV5-5 to TRBJ2-5, with D unresolved. The germline CDR1 and CDR2 sequences are SGHKS and YYEKEE (reference sequence). Trimming left V 6 bases short and J 9 bases short, with 21 bases between. This CDR3 region has 14 residues. CDR3 sequence: CASTPENWGWAQYF. CDR3 nucleotides: TGTGCCAGCACCCCCGAAAACTGGGGTTGGGCCCAGTACTTC.

This clonotype was seen more than once but under ten times. The rearrangement joins TRBV12-3 or TRBV12-4 to TRBJ1-5; D is possibly TRBD1 (5 bases). The CDR3 runs to 14 residues. V lost 6 bases and J lost 5, with 14 bases in between. The CDR3 region is CASSPTGMYQPQHF. The DNA for the CDR3 is TGTGCCAGCAGCCCTACAGGCATGTATCAGCCCCAGCATTTT.

This clonotype has only a few counts. The junction differs from germline at one of its ends, possibly a read error. The CDR3 loop reads CASSLPGTSGASPQETRYF. As DNA, the CDR3 is TGTGCCAGCAGTTTACCCGGGACTAGCGGGGCCTCGCCCCAAGAGACCCGGTACTTC. The chain has TRBV28 and TRBJ2-5, with 13 bases identical to TRBD2. Germline-derived CDR1 and CDR2 are MDHEN and SYDVKM. This CDR3 contains 19 residues.

This clonotype was recorded a few times. The rearrangement links TRBV29-1 to TRBJ1-1; possible D gene TRBD1, 5 bases. The CDR3 length is 13 residues. Germline assignment: CDR1 SQVTM and CDR2 ANQGSEA. Trimming removed 7 bases at V and 1 base at J, with 13 bases between. The CDR3 region is CSGGGATNTEAFF. CDR3 DNA sequence: TGCAGCGGGGGAGGGGCGACGAACACTGAAGCTTTCTTT.

There are many counts of this clonotype. V gene TRBV12-3 or TRBV12-4 combines with J gene TRBJ2-1; 8 nucleotides line up with TRBD1. V dropped 2 bases and J dropped 12; count of bases not matched to a gene: 6. The CDR3 runs to 13 residues. Here the CDR3 reads CASSLKYTGGQFF. The CDR3 bases are TGTGCCAGCAGTTTAAAATATACAGGGGGGCAGTTCTTC.

This clonotype was detected ten times or more. CDR3 amino acids: CSAGTSGSVGTDTQYF. The CDR3 bases are TGCAGTGCAGGGACTAGCGGGAGCGTGGGCACAGATACGCAGTATTTT. The chain couples TRBV20-1 to TRBJ2-3; TRBD2 matches at 14 bases. This CDR3 contains 16 residues. Trimming at V came to 6 bases and at J to 1 base, leaving 6 bases not matched to a gene. Germline V gene sequence: CDR1 DFQATT, CDR2 SNEGSKA (reference sequence).

The table lists this clonotype with a few counts. The rearrangement joins TRBV20-1 to TRBJ2-7, with D perhaps assigned TRBD1 or TRBD2 (6 bases each). CDR1 is DFQATT, CDR2 SNEGSKA, per germline (reference sequence). V gave up 3 bases and J gave up 2 bases, with 14 bases separating them. CDR3 length: 14 amino acids. CDR3 sequence reads: CSASPGAITYEQYF. CDR3 nucleotide sequence: TGCAGTGCTAGCCCGGGGGCTATCACCTACGAGCAGTACTTC.

In this sample, this clonotype turned up many times. The rearrangement uses TRBV2 and TRBJ2-7, with D possibly TRBD2 on 6 matching bases. Between the trimmed V and J ends, which lost 8 bases and 2 bases, there was a span of 16 bases. CDR1 is SNHLY and CDR2 is FYNNEI in the germline V gene. The CDR3 totals 14 residues. As DNA, the CDR3 is TGTGCCAGCCGAAGGAGGGAGACGGCCTACGAGCAGTACTTC. Its protein product is CASRRRETAYEQYF.

There are many counts of this clonotype. The chain joins TRBV20-1 to TRBJ2-1; 11 nucleotides align to TRBD2. Trimming at V came to 0 bases and at J to 7 bases, leaving 2 bases not matched to a gene. The CDR3 length is 14 residues. CDR1 DFQATT and CDR2 SNEGSKA come from the germline V gene (reference sequence). The CDR3 loop reads CSARDSGGANEQFF. CDR3 DNA sequence: TGCAGTGCTAGAGATAGCGGGGGGGCGAATGAGCAGTTCTTC.

This clonotype was detected a few times. The V gene is TRBV2, the J gene TRBJ1-2; 7 bases agree with TRBD1. This CDR3 spans 15 amino acids. Germline V CDR1 and CDR2: SNHLY, FYNNEI. The V and J ends lost 4 bases and 8 bases, in that order; junction bases with no gene match: 13. The CDR3 region is CASSAIRTGQGGYTF. CDR3 bases: TGTGCCAGCAGTGCCATTCGGACAGGCCAAGGAGGCTACACCTTC.

The sample holds a few counts of this clonotype. The V gene is TRBV5-1, the J gene TRBJ2-5; TRBD2 aligns across 9 bases. The CDR3 totals 14 residues. Unmatched junction bases numbered 2, after V lost 1 base and J lost 4 bases. Per the germline V gene, CDR1 is SGHRS and CDR2 is YFSETQ. In nucleotides, the CDR3 is TGCGCCAGCAGCTTGAAGACTAGCGGAGAGACCCAGTACTTC. Protein: CASSLKTSGETQYF.

This clonotype was counted many times. The rearrangement joins TRBV3-1 to TRBJ2-5, with D possibly being TRBD1 or TRBD2 (5 bases each). The CDR3 runs 14 residues. V was pared by 5 bases and J by 1 base, with 11 bases between. Germline V lookup: CDR1 LGHDT, CDR2 YNNKEL (reference sequence). The DNA for the CDR3 is TGTGCCAGCAGCAACATTGGGGGCCAAGAGACCCAGTACTTC. Protein: CASSNIGGQETQYF.

In regard to this clonotype: A read error may be the cause here, since a much bigger clone is one base away. The CDR3 does not end in the conserved phenylalanine or tryptophan, so this is likely a read error. For the CDR3, the DNA is TGTGCCAGCAGCGGACAGGGGGCTCTGAACACTGAAGCTTTCCTT. Residues: CASSGQGALNTEAFL. The rearrangement links TRBV2 to TRBJ1-1; the match to TRBD1 covers 11 bases. CDR1 and CDR2 from the germline V gene are SNHLY and FYNNEI. V lost 6 bases and J lost 0; bases outside the gene matches: 3. The length of the CDR3 is 15 residues.

The chain carries TRBV5-8 and TRBJ2-3; D gene ambiguous. The V gene's germline CDR1 is SGHTS and CDR2 YDEGEE. V shed 9 bases and J shed 3 bases, with 5 bases lying between them. The CDR3 contains 10 residues. The CDR3 reads CAILTDTQYF. CDR3 DNA sequence: TGTGCCATCCTTACAGATACGCAGTATTTT.

In its sample, this clonotype was seen many times. The chain recombines TRBV7-9 with TRBJ2-5; D may be TRBD1 or TRBD2 (5 bases each). V lost 3 bases and J lost 5, with 10 bases in between. CDR1 and CDR2 from the germline V gene are SEHNR and FQNEAQ (reference sequence). This CDR3 contains 13 residues. The DNA for the CDR3 is TGTGCCAGCAGCTTCAGGGAGTATGAGACCCAGTACTTC. Protein sequence: CASSFREYETQYF.

This clonotype was seen ten or more times. The chain is built from TRBV28 and TRBJ2-7; D is perhaps TRBD1 (6 bases). Germline lookup yields CDR1 MDHEN and CDR2 SYDVKM. Trimming removed 8 bases at V and 1 base at J, with 12 bases between. This CDR3 is built from 13 residues. Here the CDR3 reads CASGTGPSYEQYF. CDR3 DNA sequence: TGTGCCAGCGGCACAGGGCCGTCCTACGAGCAGTACTTC.

This clonotype was recorded at least ten times. The CDR3 DNA is TGCAGTGCTTCGGGACAGGGGGCGGGCGTACAAGTTCAGCCCCAGCATTTT. This gives the protein CSASGQGAGVQVQPQHF. V usage is TRBV20-1 and J usage is TRBJ1-5; 12 nucleotides line up with TRBD1. The V gene's germline CDR1 is DFQATT and CDR2 SNEGSKA (reference sequence). V trimming: 5 bases; J trimming: 6 bases; junction bases outside the gene matches: 14. This CDR3 comprises 17 residues.

This clonotype has just a few counts. A single base separates this from a much larger clone, so it may be a read error. The chain has TRBV5-1 and TRBJ2-2; possibly TRBD1 or TRBD2 for D (5 bases each). The CDR3 covers 16 residues. In germline, CDR1 is SGHRS, CDR2 YFSETQ. Deletions cut 0 bases from V and 6 bases from J, with 15 bases between. The CDR3 spells CASSLAVGEPSGELFF. The CDR3 DNA is TGCGCCAGCAGCTTGGCCGTGGGGGAGCCGTCCGGGGAGCTGTTTTTT.

In this sample, this clonotype turned up many times. The V gene is TRBV18, the J gene TRBJ2-7; D call uncertain. This CDR3 is built from 12 residues. Germline CDR1 reads KGHSH; CDR2 reads LQKENI. Trimming removed 1 base from V and 1 base from J, with 2 bases in between. CDR3 loop: CASSPQSYEQYF. In DNA form, the CDR3 reads TGTGCCAGCTCACCACAGTCCTACGAGCAGTACTTC.

This clonotype was recorded at least ten times. V is TRBV2 and J is TRBJ2-5, with D perhaps TRBD1 (6 bases). This CDR3 is 14 amino acids long. The germline V gene has CDR1 SNHLY and CDR2 FYNNEI. Deletions cut 2 bases from V and 4 bases from J, with 11 bases between. The CDR3 region is CASSERGTPETQYF. The CDR3 coding sequence is TGTGCCAGCAGTGAAAGGGGGACGCCAGAGACCCAGTACTTC. The whole variable domain, filled in from reference TRBV2 and TRBJ2-5, reads EPEVTQTPSHQVTQMGQEVILRCVPISNHLYFYWYRQILGQKVEFLVSFYNNEISEKSEIFDDQFSVERPDGSNFTLKIRSTKLEDSAMYFCASSERGTPETQYFGPGTRLLVL.

This clonotype has at least ten counts. The rearrangement links TRBV2 to TRBJ1-1; D ambiguous. This CDR3 comprises 11 residues. The V end was cut by 7 bases, the J end by 1 base, with 4 bases between. Per germline, CDR1 SNHLY and CDR2 FYNNEI. CDR3 sequence (DNA): TGTGCCAGCACGGAGAACACTGAAGCTTTCTTT. It codes for CASTENTEAFF. Variable domain in full (rest from reference TRBV2 and TRBJ1-1): EPEVTQTPSHQVTQMGQEVILRCVPISNHLYFYWYRQILGQKVEFLVSFYNNEISEKSEIFDDQFSVERPDGSNFTLKIRSTKLEDSAMYFCASTENTEAFFGQGTRLTVV.

This chain connects TRBV7-2 to TRBJ2-1, with 8 positions matching TRBD2. CDR3 size: 16 residues. Germline-derived CDR1 and CDR2 are SGHTA and FQGNSA. Trimming removed 2 bases from V and 2 bases from J; junction bases left unmatched: 5. CDR3 DNA: TGTGCCAGCAGCTTATTTACGGGGGGGGCCTACAATGAGCAGTTCTTC. Translated: CASSLFTGGAYNEQFF.

This clonotype was observed many times. The chain combines TRBV2 with TRBJ1-1, with 7 bases identical to TRBD1. The CDR3 spans 12 residues. The germline V gene has CDR1 SNHLY and CDR2 FYNNEI. V lost 1 base to trimming and J lost 10 bases; unmatched junction nucleotides: 3. In DNA, the CDR3 is TGTGCCAGCAGTGAAGGGGGGACAGTAGCTTTCTTT. Protein sequence: CASSEGGTVAFF. The full variable domain, with the rest looked up from reference TRBV2 and TRBJ1-1, is EPEVTQTPSHQVTQMGQEVILRCVPISNHLYFYWYRQILGQKVEFLVSFYNNEISEKSEIFDDQFSVERPDGSNFTLKIRSTKLEDSAMYFCASSEGGTVAFFGQGTRLTVV.